Presented here are 3 T cell receptor beta chains from one specimen sequenced in a study of cytomegalovirus exposure and HLA in healthy donors. Researchers ran the PCR with 60 Vbeta and 13 Jbeta primers. Sequenced by immunoSEQ multiplex PCR; TCRdb stores in-frame clones only, minus some. Of about 150,000 clones in the sample, under 10% were seen once. Sequencing was performed on PBMCs. The receptors derive from a woman in her thirties or forties in good health and CMV-seropositive.

The chain employs TRBV5-1 and TRBJ2-1; 9 positions match TRBD2. The CDR3 length is 13 residues. Germline V gene data show CDR1 as SGHRS and CDR2 as YFSETQ. With V trimmed by 6 bases and J by 8 bases, 6 bases remained unmatched. Here the CDR3 reads CASNIGGGDEQFF. CDR3 in DNA: TGCGCCAGCAACATTGGCGGGGGGGATGAGCAGTTCTTC.

The rearrangement joins TRBV7-8 to TRBJ2-5; 14 nucleotides agree with TRBD2. Per germline, CDR1 SGHVS and CDR2 FQNEAQ. This CDR3 contains 18 residues. V gave up 1 base and J gave up 2 bases; unmatched junction bases: 6. In DNA form, the CDR3 reads TGTGCCAGCAGCTTAGTTCCGGGACTAGCGGGGGTACAAGAGACCCAGTACTTC. This gives the protein CASSLVPGLAGVQETQYF. Based on the CDR3 plus reference TRBV7-8 and TRBJ2-5, the full variable domain is GAGVSQSPRYKVAKRGQDVALRCDPISGHVSLFWYQQALGQGPEFLTYFQNEAQLDKSGLPSDRFFAERPEGSVSTLKIQRTQQEDSAVYLCASSLVPGLAGVQETQYFGPGTRLLVL.

The chain carries TRBV4-1 and TRBJ2-2; tentative D call: TRBD2 (6 bases). The V end lost 2 bases, the J end lost 2 bases, and 12 bases lay between the germline ends. The length of the CDR3 is 16 residues. The germline V gene encodes CDR1 MGHRA and CDR2 YSYEKL. CDR3: CASSQLGLLNTGELFF. In DNA form, the CDR3 reads TGCGCCAGCAGCCAACTGGGACTTCTTAACACCGGGGAGCTGTTTTTT.